This T cell receptor (beta chain) stems from a study of CD8+ T cells in alopecia areata. Treatment described: oral pan-JAK inhibitor, 5-10 mg twice daily. Reverse transcription of extracted RNA yielded cDNA, which provided the sequencing template. Profiling relied on immunoSEQ multiplex PCR, and the TCRdb table lists in-frame clones only, not all of them. The profile shows roughly 200,000 clones, roughly 44% of them singletons. Trimming took off 7 bases at V and 4 bases at J, with 10 bases between the two ends. This CDR3 is built from 12 residues. Germline V gene lookup returns CDR1 MNHEY and CDR2 SVGAGI.

The sequencing used CD4+ T cells sorted from blood, collected at approximately week 36, from a patient treated with tofacitinib. The clonotype originates from a human donor with alopecia areata. The V and J genes are TRBV6-5 and TRBJ1-2, with a tentative D call TRBD1 (6 bases). The CDR3 reads CASTGVGYGYTF. In nucleotides, the CDR3 is TGTGCCAGCACAGGGGTTGGCTATGGCTACACCTTC.